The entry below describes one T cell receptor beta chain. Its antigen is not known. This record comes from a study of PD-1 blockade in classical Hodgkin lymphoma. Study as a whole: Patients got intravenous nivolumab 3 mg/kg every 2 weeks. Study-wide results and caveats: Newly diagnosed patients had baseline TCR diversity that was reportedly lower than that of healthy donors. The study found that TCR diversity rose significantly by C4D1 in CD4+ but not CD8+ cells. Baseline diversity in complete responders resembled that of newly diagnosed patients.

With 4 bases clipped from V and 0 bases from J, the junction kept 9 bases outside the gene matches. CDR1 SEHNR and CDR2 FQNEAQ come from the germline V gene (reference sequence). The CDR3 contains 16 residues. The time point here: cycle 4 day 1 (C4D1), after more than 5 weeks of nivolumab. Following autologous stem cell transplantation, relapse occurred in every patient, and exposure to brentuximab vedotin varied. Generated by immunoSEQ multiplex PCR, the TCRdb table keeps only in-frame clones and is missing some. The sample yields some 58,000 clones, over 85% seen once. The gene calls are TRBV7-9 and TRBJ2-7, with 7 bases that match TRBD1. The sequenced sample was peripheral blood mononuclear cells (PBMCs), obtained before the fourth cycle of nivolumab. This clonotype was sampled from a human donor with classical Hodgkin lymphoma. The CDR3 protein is CASSSKDRAGSYEQYF. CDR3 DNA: TGTGCCAGCAGCTCAAAAGACAGGGCGGGCTCCTACGAGCAGTACTTC.